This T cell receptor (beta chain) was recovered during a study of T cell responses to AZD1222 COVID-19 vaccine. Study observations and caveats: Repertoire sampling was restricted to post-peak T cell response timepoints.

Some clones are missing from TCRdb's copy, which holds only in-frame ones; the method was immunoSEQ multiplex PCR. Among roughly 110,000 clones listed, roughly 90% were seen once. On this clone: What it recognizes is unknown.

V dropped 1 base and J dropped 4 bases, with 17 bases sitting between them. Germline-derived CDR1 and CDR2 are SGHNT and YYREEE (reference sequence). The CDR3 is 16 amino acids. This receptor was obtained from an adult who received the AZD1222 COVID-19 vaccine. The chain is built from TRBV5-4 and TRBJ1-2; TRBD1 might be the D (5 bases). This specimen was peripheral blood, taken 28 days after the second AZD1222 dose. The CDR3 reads CASSLSVGRGFYGYTF. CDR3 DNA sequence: TGTGCCAGCAGCTTGTCTGTGGGACGGGGATTCTATGGCTACACCTTC.